This T cell receptor (beta chain) comes out of a study of T cells after yellow fever vaccination. Study conclusions and caveats: Post-booster repertoires again held most primary-vaccination clones (roughly 96% CD4, roughly 88% CD8).

TCRdb ran MiXCR on the 5' RACE reads and lists one entry per CDR3 protein. Of over 300,000 distinct CDR3 sequences in the sample, about 4% were seen once. Deletions cut 1 base from V and 5 bases from J, with 9 bases between. From germline, CDR1 is MNHEY and CDR2 SVGAGI. This CDR3 has 13 residues. This clonotype was recorded at least ten times. Its antigen is still unknown. The specimen comprised PBMCs, sampled 5 days after the yellow fever booster vaccination. This receptor was identified in a man in his late teens or twenties who received the YFV17D yellow fever vaccine. This chain links TRBV6-5 with TRBJ2-7; weak D call: TRBD2 (5 bases). CDR3 DNA: TGTGCCAGCAGTTACTACACCGGGGACGAGCAGTACTTC. This gives the protein CASSYYTGDEQYF.